This T cell receptor beta chain was identified in a study of cytomegalovirus exposure and HLA in healthy donors. Study-wide results and limits: Most TCR sequences were rare, but some public TCRs occurred in many donors. It was found in a later analysis that first-cohort TCR clusters tended to co-occur in the 120 validation repertoires.

About this clone itself: Its antigen is not identified.

Data came from immunoSEQ multiplex PCR; TCRdb stores just in-frame clones and leaves some out. The sample has under 200,000 clones; 86% are singletons. With 3 bases removed from V and 2 bases from J, the gap between germline ends came to 8 bases. CDR1 is SQVTM and CDR2 is ANQGSEA in the germline V gene. There are 12 residues in the CDR3. This receptor was taken from a woman in her thirties in good health and CMV-seronegative. The rearrangement uses TRBV29-1 and TRBJ2-7, with D perhaps matching TRBD2 (5 bases). The sequencing input was PBMCs. CDR3 amino acids: CSVEHGTYEQYF. The CDR3 DNA sequence: TGCAGCGTTGAGCACGGGACCTACGAGCAGTACTTC.